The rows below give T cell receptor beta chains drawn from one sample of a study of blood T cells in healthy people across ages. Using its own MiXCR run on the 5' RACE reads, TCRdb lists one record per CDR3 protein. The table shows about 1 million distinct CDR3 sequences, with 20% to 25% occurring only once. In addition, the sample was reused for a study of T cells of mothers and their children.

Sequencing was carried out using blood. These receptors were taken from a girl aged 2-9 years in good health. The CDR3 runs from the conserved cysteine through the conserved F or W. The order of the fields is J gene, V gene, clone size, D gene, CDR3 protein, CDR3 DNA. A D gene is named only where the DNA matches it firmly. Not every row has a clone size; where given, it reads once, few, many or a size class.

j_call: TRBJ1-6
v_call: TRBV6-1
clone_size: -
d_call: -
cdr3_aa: CASSVPDGSSYNSPLHF
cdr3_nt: TGTGCCAGCAGTGTTCCGGACGGAAGCTCCTATAATTCACCCCTCCACTTT

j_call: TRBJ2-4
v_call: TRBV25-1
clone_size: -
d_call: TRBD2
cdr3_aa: CASSESEGGNIQYF
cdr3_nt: TGTGCCAGCAGTGAATCGGAGGGAGGGAACATTCAGTACTTC

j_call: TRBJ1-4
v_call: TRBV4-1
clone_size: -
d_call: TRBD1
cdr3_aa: CASSHANRGIGEKLFF
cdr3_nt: TGCGCCAGCAGCCACGCAAACAGGGGGATAGGTGAAAAACTGTTTTTT

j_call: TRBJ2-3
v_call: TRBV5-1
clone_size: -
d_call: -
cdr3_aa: CASSSGPPTVTDTQYF
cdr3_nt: TGCGCCAGCAGCTCAGGACCTCCCACAGTCACAGATACGCAGTATTTT

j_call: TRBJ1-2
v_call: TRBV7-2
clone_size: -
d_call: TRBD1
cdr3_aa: CASSLAWTGGDGYTF
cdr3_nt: TGTGCCAGCAGCTTGGCATGGACAGGGGGCGATGGCTACACCTTC

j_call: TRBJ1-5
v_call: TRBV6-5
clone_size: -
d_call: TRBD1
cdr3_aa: CASSLQGERGNQPQHF
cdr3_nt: TGTGCCAGCAGTCTACAGGGGGAGAGGGGCAATCAGCCCCAGCATTTT

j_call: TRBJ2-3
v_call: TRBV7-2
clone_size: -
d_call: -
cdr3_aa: CASSLLPRTRATDTQYF
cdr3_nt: TGTGCCAGCAGCTTACTTCCCCGGACTCGCGCCACAGATACGCAGTATTTT

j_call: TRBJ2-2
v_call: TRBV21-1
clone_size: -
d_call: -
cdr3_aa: CASSPSGPRPNTGELFF
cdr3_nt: TGTGCCAGCAGCCCTAGCGGGCCGCGACCCAACACCGGGGAGCTGTTTTTT

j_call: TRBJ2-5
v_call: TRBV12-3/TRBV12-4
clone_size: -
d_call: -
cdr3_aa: CASSFFGLDMETQYF
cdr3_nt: TGTGCCAGCAGTTTTTTCGGGCTAGATATGGAGACCCAGTACTTC

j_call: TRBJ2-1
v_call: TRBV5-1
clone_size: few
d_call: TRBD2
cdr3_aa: CASSSETSIYNEQFF
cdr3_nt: TGCGCCAGCAGCTCGGAGACTAGCATCTACAATGAGCAGTTCTTC

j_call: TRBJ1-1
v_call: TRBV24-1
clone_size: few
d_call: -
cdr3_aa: CATSDLRGGEAFF
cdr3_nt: TGTGCCACCAGTGATTTACGGGGAGGCGAAGCTTTCTTT

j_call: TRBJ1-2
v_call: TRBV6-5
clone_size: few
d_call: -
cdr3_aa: CAIRRGAGDYGYTF
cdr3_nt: TGTGCCATCCGGCGGGGCGCGGGGGACTATGGCTACACCTTC

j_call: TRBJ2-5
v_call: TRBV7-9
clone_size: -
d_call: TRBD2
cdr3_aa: CASSLYGSGEFETQYF
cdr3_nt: TGTGCCAGCAGCTTATACGGTAGCGGGGAGTTCGAGACCCAGTACTTC

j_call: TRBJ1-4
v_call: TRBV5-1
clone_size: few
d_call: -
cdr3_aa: CASSSGQFGEKLFF
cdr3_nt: TGCGCCAGCAGCAGCGGACAGTTCGGGGAAAAACTGTTTTTT

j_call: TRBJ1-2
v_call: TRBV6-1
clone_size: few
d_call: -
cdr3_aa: CASSPNGLANYGYTF
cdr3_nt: TGTGCTAGCAGCCCGAATGGACTTGCTAACTATGGCTACACCTTC

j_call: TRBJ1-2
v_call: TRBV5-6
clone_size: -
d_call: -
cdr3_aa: CASSLDRLNYGYTF
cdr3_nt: TGTGCCAGCAGCTTGGACAGGCTTAACTATGGCTACACCTTC

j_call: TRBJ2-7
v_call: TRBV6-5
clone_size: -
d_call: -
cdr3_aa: CASSTGPWTDYEQYF
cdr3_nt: TGTGCCAGCAGCACGGGACCCTGGACTGACTACGAGCAGTACTTC

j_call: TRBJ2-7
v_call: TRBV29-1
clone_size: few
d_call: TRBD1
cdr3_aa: CSVEEQGYEQYF
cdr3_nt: TGCAGCGTTGAGGAACAGGGGTACGAGCAGTACTTC

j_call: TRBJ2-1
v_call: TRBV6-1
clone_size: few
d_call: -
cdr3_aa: CASSERPDEEFF
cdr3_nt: TGTGCCAGCAGTGAAAGGCCGGACGAAGAGTTCTTC

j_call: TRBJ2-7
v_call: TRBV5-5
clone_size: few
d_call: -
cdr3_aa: CASISNYEQYF
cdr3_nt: TGTGCCAGCATCAGCAACTACGAGCAGTACTTC

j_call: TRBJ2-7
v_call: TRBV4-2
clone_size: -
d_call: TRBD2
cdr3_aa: CASSRNHLAGLAGVSSYEQYF
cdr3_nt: TGTGCCAGCAGCCGGAATCACCTTGCAGGGCTAGCGGGCGTCTCCTCCTACGAGCAGTACTTC

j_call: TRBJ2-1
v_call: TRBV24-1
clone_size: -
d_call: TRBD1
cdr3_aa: CATSDGTGKSNEQFF
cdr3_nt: TGTGCCACCAGTGACGGGACAGGGAAGAGCAATGAGCAGTTCTTC

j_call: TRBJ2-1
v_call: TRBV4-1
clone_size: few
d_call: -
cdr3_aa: CASSQDFESGYNEQFF
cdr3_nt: TGCGCCAGCAGCCAAGACTTCGAGTCCGGCTACAATGAGCAGTTCTTC

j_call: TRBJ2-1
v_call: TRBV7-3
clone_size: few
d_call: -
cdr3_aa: CASSPGPNVINEQFF
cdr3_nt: TGTGCCAGCAGTCCCGGGCCCAACGTCATCAATGAGCAGTTCTTC

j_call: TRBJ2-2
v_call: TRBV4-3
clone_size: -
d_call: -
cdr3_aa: CASSQESRSELFF
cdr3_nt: TGCGCCAGCAGCCAAGAGAGCAGGTCTGAGCTGTTTTTT

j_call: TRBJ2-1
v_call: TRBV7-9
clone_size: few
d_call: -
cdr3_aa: CASSQFIGTYNEQFF
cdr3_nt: TGTGCCAGCAGCCAATTTATAGGCACCTACAATGAGCAGTTCTTC

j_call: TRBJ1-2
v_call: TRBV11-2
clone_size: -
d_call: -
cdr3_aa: CASSWPGMGAYGYTF
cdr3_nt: TGTGCCAGCAGCTGGCCCGGGATGGGGGCCTATGGCTACACCTTC

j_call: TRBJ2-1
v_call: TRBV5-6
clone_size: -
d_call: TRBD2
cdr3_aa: CASSSGPGGNEQFF
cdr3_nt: TGTGCCAGCAGCTCCGGACCGGGGGGCAATGAGCAGTTCTTC

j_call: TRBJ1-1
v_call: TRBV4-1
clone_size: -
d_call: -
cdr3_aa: CASSPRDGMGAFF
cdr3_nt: TGCGCCAGCAGCCCCCGGGACGGGATGGGAGCTTTCTTT

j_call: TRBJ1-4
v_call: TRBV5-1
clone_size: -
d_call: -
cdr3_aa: CASSLEGVSTNEKLFF
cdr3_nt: TGCGCCAGCAGCTTGGAAGGGGTCTCAACTAATGAAAAACTGTTTTTT

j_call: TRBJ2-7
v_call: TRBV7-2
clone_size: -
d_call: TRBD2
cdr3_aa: CVSSLAVSGSTVEQYF
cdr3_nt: TGTGTCAGCAGCTTAGCAGTAAGCGGGAGTACGGTCGAGCAGTACTTC

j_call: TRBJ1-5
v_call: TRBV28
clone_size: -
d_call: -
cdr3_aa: CASSLPLPRGPSNQPQHF
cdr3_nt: TGTGCCAGCAGTTTGCCCCTCCCGCGAGGCCCCAGCAATCAGCCCCAGCATTTT

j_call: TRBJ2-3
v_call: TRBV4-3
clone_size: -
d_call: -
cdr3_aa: CASSLLQGSTDTRYF
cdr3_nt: TGCGCCAGCAGCCTCCTACAGGGAAGCACAGATACGCGGTATTTT

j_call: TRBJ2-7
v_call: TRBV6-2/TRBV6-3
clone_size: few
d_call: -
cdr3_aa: CASIVLKDEQYF
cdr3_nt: TGTGCCAGCATAGTCCTTAAAGACGAGCAGTACTTC

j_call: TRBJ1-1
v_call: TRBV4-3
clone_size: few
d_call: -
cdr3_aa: CASSQEQSRGPGGTEAFF
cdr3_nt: TGCGCCAGCAGCCAAGAACAATCACGGGGGCCCGGTGGCACTGAAGCTTTCTTT

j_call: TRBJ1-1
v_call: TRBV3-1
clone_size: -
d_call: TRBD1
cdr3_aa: CASSPRDRSGTEAFF
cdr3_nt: TGTGCCAGCAGTCCTCGGGACAGGTCGGGCACTGAAGCTTTCTTT

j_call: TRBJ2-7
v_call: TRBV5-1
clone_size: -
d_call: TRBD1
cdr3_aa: CASSSEWGQGNYEQYF
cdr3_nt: TGCGCCAGCAGCTCGGAATGGGGACAGGGGAACTACGAGCAGTACTTC

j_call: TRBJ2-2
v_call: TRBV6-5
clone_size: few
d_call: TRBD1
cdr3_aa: CASSYPTGGSTGELFF
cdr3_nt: TGTGCCAGCAGTTACCCGACAGGGGGTAGCACCGGGGAGCTGTTTTTT

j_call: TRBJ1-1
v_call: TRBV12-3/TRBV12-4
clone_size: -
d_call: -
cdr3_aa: CASRGWGSTEAFF
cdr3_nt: TGTGCCAGCAGGGGTTGGGGGAGCACTGAAGCTTTCTTT

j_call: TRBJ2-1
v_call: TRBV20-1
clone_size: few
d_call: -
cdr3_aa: CSARRYLSSYNEQFF
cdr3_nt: TGCAGTGCTAGAAGGTACTTAAGCTCCTACAATGAGCAGTTCTTC

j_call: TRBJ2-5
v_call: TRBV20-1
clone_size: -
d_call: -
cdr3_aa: CSALLVGRETQYF
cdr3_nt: TGCAGTGCTCTCCTTGTCGGTCGGGAGACCCAGTACTTC

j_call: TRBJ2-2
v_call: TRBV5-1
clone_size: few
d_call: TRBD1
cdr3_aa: CASFSTGRRLLFF
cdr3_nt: TGCGCCAGCTTTTCGACAGGGAGAAGGTTGCTGTTTTTT

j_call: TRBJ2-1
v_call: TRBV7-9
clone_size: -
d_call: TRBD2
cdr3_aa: CASSLEGKRSGVYNEQFF
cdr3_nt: TGTGCCAGCAGCTTAGAAGGTAAAAGGAGCGGGGTATACAATGAGCAGTTCTTC

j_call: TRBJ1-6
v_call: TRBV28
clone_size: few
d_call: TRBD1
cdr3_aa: CASSLRRPGQGNSPLHF
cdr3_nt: TGTGCCAGCAGTTTGCGCCGTCCGGGACAGGGAAATTCACCCCTCCACTTT

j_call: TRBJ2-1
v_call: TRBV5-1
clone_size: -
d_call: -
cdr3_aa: CASSLFIATSNEQFF
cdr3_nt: TGCGCCAGCAGCTTATTCATCGCCACAAGCAATGAGCAGTTCTTC

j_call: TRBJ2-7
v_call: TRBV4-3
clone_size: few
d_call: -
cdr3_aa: CASSQDPRGVSYEQYF
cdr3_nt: TGCGCCAGCAGCCAAGATCCGAGGGGAGTCTCCTACGAGCAGTACTTC